The 26 T cell receptor delta chains below come from one sample, sequenced in a study of γδ T cells in repeated Plasmodium falciparum infection. TCRdb reanalysed the multiplex PCR reads with CATT. The data contain roughly 93,000 delta-chain clones, more than 1.4% of them singletons. Gammadelta T cells were flow-sorted from PBMC into Vgamma9/Vdelta2+ and Vdelta2-negative populations for bulk analysis. The specimen sequenced was gamma-delta T cells from blood. The receptors were gathered from a pool of human donors (malaria-infected and uninfected, not separated).

Note on this clone: The TCRdb protein comes from a much larger clone and disagrees with this DNA's translation at residue 9, likely due to a read error; the protein given here is derived from the DNA. The chain couples TRDV1 to TRDJ1; 8 bases align to TRDD3. Germline lookup yields CDR1 TSWWSYY and CDR2 QGS. The CDR3 is 20 amino acids. V lost 1 base, J lost 1 base, and 17 bases stayed unmatched. The CDR3 sequence: CALGEPKYVILGVPTDKLIF. CDR3 nucleotides: TGTGCTCTTGGGGAACCGAAATACGTGATACTGGGGGTCCCCACCGATAAACTCATCTTT.

This clone has only a few counts. A far more abundant clone sits one base away, making this likely a read error. This CDR3 is also generated by other DNA sequences in the sample. The chain uses TRDV3 and TRDJ1; weak D call: TRDD2 (6 bases). The V end was cut by 4 bases, the J end by 1 base, with 25 bases between. In germline, CDR1 is TVYSNPD, CDR2 GDNSRS (reference sequence). The CDR3 is 17 residues long. In DNA, the CDR3 is TGTGCCTACAAACCTTCCCCTCGGGGGGCCCGCACCGATAAACTCATCTTT. Amino acid sequence: CAYKPSPRGARTDKLIF.

This clone was counted only a few times. This DNA's translation differs at residue 10 from TCRdb's protein, which comes from a much larger clone; a read error is likely, and the protein shown is translated from the DNA. CDR3 loop: CALGDDYTWRFLPTDKLIF. The CDR3 coding sequence is TGTGCTCTTGGGGATGACTATACGTGGAGGTTCCTACCCACCGATAAACTCATCTTT. The J gene is TRDJ1, the V gene TRDV1; 7 bases line up with TRDD2. Looked up from germline, CDR1 is TSWWSYY and CDR2 is QGS. The CDR3 is made up of 19 amino acids. V trimming: 3 bases; J trimming: 1 base; junction bases outside the gene matches: 17.

The V gene is TRDV1, the J gene TRDJ1; 10 nucleotides match TRDD3. The J gene is not listed in TCRdb, so it was assigned here from a DNA match to germline. J was trimmed by 0 bases and V by 0 bases; bases with no gene match: 13. CDR3 length: 20 amino acids. CDR1 TSWWSYY and CDR2 QGS come from the germline V gene. CDR3 protein: CALGELELHYWGMYTDKLIF. The CDR3 region has the DNA TGTGCTCTTGGGGAACTCGAGCTCCACTACTGGGGGATGTACACCGATAAACTCATCTTT.

This clone was counted many times. V usage is TRDV1 and J usage is TRDJ1; 8 bases line up with TRDD3. The CDR3 totals 19 residues. Germline CDR1 is TSWWSYY and CDR2 is QGS. V lost 5 bases to trimming and J lost 1 base; unmatched junction nucleotides: 18. The CDR3: CALGLGVLPSGGSTDKLIF. The CDR3 DNA reads as TGTGCTCTTGGGTTAGGGGTCCTACCCTCTGGGGGAAGCACCGATAAACTCATCTTT.

This clone was counted between two and nine times. A far larger clone is one base from this, pointing to a likely read error. Other DNA sequences in the sample encode the same CDR3. The chain combines TRDV2 with TRDJ2; 8 bases map to TRDD3. Germline matching of the DNA provided the J gene here, since TCRdb leaves it blank. V was clipped by 1 base and J by 8 bases; unmatched bases: 17. This CDR3 is 18 amino acids long. CDR1 is GEAIGNYY, CDR2 EKD, per germline. The chain's CDR3 is CACDTLNTGGFSTAQLFF. Here the CDR3 DNA reads TGTGCCTGTGACACGCTGAATACTGGGGGTTTCTCGACGGCACAACTCTTCTTT.

In this sample, this clone turned up a few times. A far larger clone is a single base away, which makes a read error likely. Other DNA sequences in the sample encode the same CDR3. V is TRDV2 and J is TRDJ3; D possibly corresponds to TRDD3 (5 bases). Germline matching of the DNA provided the J gene here, since TCRdb leaves it blank. Germline CDR1 is GEAIGNYY and CDR2 is EKD. V lost 7 bases to trimming and J lost 3 bases, with 12 bases between them. The CDR3 sequence is 15 residues long. The DNA for the CDR3 is TGTGCCTGCGACTTCGGATACTGGGACACCCGACAGATGTTTTTC. Encoded protein: CACDFGYWDTRQMFF.

With regard to this clone: The protein recorded in TCRdb matches a much larger clone and deviates from this DNA's translation at residue 14, suggesting a read error; the protein here is obtained by translating the DNA. This sequence joins TRDV1 and TRDJ1, with 9 bases fitting TRDD2. No J segment appears in TCRdb, so it was assigned here by matching the sequence to germline. The CDR3 loop spans 24 amino acids. With V trimmed by 0 bases and J by 0 bases, 26 bases remained unmatched. Germline V lookup: CDR1 TSWWSYY, CDR2 QGS. CDR3 amino acids: CALGELGAFLLLGPTGPYTDKLIF. The CDR3 nucleotides read TGTGCTCTTGGGGAACTAGGGGCCTTCCTACTACTGGGGCCGACCGGGCCGTACACCGATAAACTCATCTTT.

This clone occurred many times. TCRdb's protein for this DNA is that of a much larger clone and differs from the translation at residue 12, likely a read error; the protein shown is the DNA translation. This chain links TRDV1 with TRDJ1; tentatively, D is TRDD2 (5 bases). Germline values: CDR1 TSWWSYY, CDR2 QGS. This CDR3 comprises 13 residues. The CDR3 region has the DNA TGTGCTCTTGGGGAAGCCTACACCGATAAACTCACCTTT. The encoded protein is CALGEAYTDKLTF.

Note on this clone: A far larger clone lies a single base away; this is likely a read error. Other DNA sequences from this sample encode an identical CDR3 as well. This sequence joins TRDV1 and TRDJ1, with TRDD2 as a possible D gene (5 bases). TCRdb offers no J gene call, so here the DNA was matched to germline to obtain one. Trimming shortened V by 5 bases and J by 0 bases, and 22 bases separated the two germline ends. CDR1 TSWWSYY and CDR2 QGS come from the germline V gene. The CDR3 contains 18 residues. The CDR3 protein is CALGIGPTRLPYTDKLIF. In nucleotides, the CDR3 is TGTGCTCTTGGGATCGGACCTACGCGCCTACCCTACACCGATAAACTCATCTTT.

About this clone itself: TCRdb attributes to this sequence the protein of a much larger clone, which differs from the DNA translation at residue 6; a read error is likely, and the protein displayed is translated from the DNA. The rearrangement uses TRDV1 and TRDJ1; D is unresolved. Per germline, CDR1 TSWWSYY and CDR2 QGS. The CDR3 spans 13 residues. V lost 2 bases and J 4 bases, leaving 8 bases between the germline ends. CDR3 sequence (DNA): TGTGCTCTTGGGGAAGGGTGGGACGATAAACTCATCTTT. This translates into CALGEGWDDKLIF.

Ten or more counts support this clone. This rearrangement joins TRDV1 to TRDJ2; no clear D. The germline V gene has CDR1 TSWWSYY and CDR2 QGS. Trimming removed 1 base at V and 0 bases at J, with 12 bases between. The CDR3 consists of 17 residues. The CDR3 DNA reads TGTGCTCTTGGGGAACGGCCCCAGGCGGCTTTGACAGCACAACTCTTCTTT. Amino acids: CALGERPQAALTAQLFF.

This clone appeared a few times. One base separates it from a far larger clone, so it is likely a read error. This specimen includes other DNA sequences encoding the same CDR3. The chain carries TRDV3 and TRDJ1; D might be TRDD3 (5 bases). Matching the DNA to germline supplied the J gene, which TCRdb does not give. This CDR3 comprises 14 residues. V shed 3 bases and J shed 0 bases, with 14 bases lying between them. Germline V lookup: CDR1 TVYSNPD, CDR2 GDNSRS (reference sequence). The CDR3 sequence: CAFAGATYTDKLIF. The CDR3 coding sequence is TGTGCCTTCGCGGGGGCTACCTACACCGATAAACTCATCTTT.

Remarks on this clone: The likely explanation is a read error, given a far larger clone one base away. Other DNA sequences from this sample encode an identical CDR3 as well. The gene calls are TRDV1 and TRDJ1; D not certain. The CDR3 sequence is 15 residues long. CDR1 TSWWSYY and CDR2 QGS come from the germline V gene. The V and J ends lost 7 bases and 3 bases respectively, with 18 bases between them. For the CDR3, the DNA is TGTGCTCTTGAGGAGGACGGAGATAAGGCCGATAAACTCATCTTT. It is translated as CALEEDGDKADKLIF.

Comments on this clone: A far larger clone is a single base away, which makes a read error likely. The J gene was not called, though the V gene is TRDV1; TRDD3 is the table's D call and was not checked against the DNA. There are 21 residues in the CDR3. Germline CDR1 and CDR2: TSWWSYY and QGS. The CDR3 loop is CALGGILRFRLGTGYTDKLIF. The CDR3 DNA is TGTGCTCTTGGGGGTATACTACGGTTCAGACTCGGTACTGGCTACACCGATAAGCTCATCTTT.

This clone was detected ten times or more. This chain connects TRDV1 to TRDJ1; 10 nucleotides line up with TRDD3. The CDR3 loop spans 20 amino acids. The V gene's germline CDR1 is TSWWSYY and CDR2 QGS. V was pared by 2 bases and J by 0 bases, with 15 bases of the junction left unmatched. The CDR3 region has the DNA TGTGCTCTTGGGGAAACTTTCCCGTACTGGGGGATGTCTTACACCGATAAACTCATCTTT. Its protein product is CALGETFPYWGMSYTDKLIF.

Remarks on this clone: A read error is the likely source, as a far larger clone sits one nucleotide away. This sample includes further DNA sequences coding for the same CDR3. This chain joins TRDV3 and TRDJ1; 10 bases map to TRDD3. The CDR3 is made up of 20 amino acids. Germline V gene data show CDR1 as TVYSNPD and CDR2 as GDNSRS (reference sequence). CDR3 nucleotide sequence: TGTGCCTTTCCCTCCCAATTTACTGGGGGATCCGCTGGGGGAACCGATAAACTCATCTTC. It is translated as CAFPSQFTGGSAGGTDKLIF.

This clone was counted at least ten times. The TCRdb protein comes from a much larger clone and disagrees with this DNA's translation at residue 5, likely due to a read error; the protein given here is derived from the DNA. The chain links TRDV1 to TRDJ1; D gene unclear. Trimming left V 4 bases short and J 0 bases short, with 39 bases between. The CDR3 runs to 24 residues. CDR1 TSWWSYY and CDR2 QGS come from the germline V gene. CDR3 nucleotide sequence: TGTGCTCTTGGGGGATCTACCCTAAAGAAGCCAGGCGCCCTTTTACTATCATACACCGATAAACTCATCTTT. It yields the protein CALGGSTLKKPGALLLSYTDKLIF.

This clone was picked up a small number of times. The mismatch at residue 5 between this DNA's translation and the TCRdb protein of a much larger clone likely reflects a read error; the protein shown is translated from the DNA. This chain joins TRDV1 and TRDJ1; perhaps TRDD3 as D (5 bases). CDR1 is TSWWSYY, CDR2 QGS, per germline. Trimming took off 4 bases at V and 0 bases at J, with 33 bases between the two ends. The CDR3 sequence is 22 residues long. The CDR3 sequence: CALGGSLATDLFWALDTDKLIF. As DNA, the CDR3 is TGTGCTCTTGGGGGATCCCTAGCTACGGATCTCTTCTGGGCCCTGGACACCGATAAACTCATCTTT.

A word on this clone: TCRdb shows a much larger clone's protein in place of this DNA's translation, and the two differ at residue 12, likely through a read error; the protein shown is translated from the DNA. The chain links TRDV2 to TRDJ1, with D possibly TRDD3 on 6 matching bases. The CDR3 consists of 18 residues. Trimming left V 1 base short and J 0 bases short, with 20 bases between. Germline assignment: CDR1 GEAIGNYY and CDR2 EKD. This CDR3 is CACDTWGSCKGDTDKLIF. CDR3 sequence (DNA): TGTGCCTGTGACACTTGGGGATCCTGTAAGGGGGACACCGATAAACTCATCTTT.

This clone has a count of ten or more. This CDR3 is also generated by other DNA sequences in the sample. This rearrangement joins TRDV2 to TRDJ3; D unclear. With 3 bases removed from V and 0 bases from J, the gap between germline ends came to 11 bases. CDR3 length: 17 residues. Germline loops: CDR1 GEAIGNYY, CDR2 EKD. CDR3 in amino acids: CACDYHLPSWDTRQMFF. In nucleotides, the CDR3 is TGTGCCTGTGACTATCATCTCCCCTCCTGGGACACCCGACAGATGTTTTTC.

About this clone: The protein TCRdb lists belongs to a much larger clone and differs from this DNA's translation at residue 9, which points to a read error; the protein shown is made from the DNA. Other nucleotide sequences in the sample specify the same CDR3. J is TRDJ1 and V is TRDV2; possible D gene TRDD3, 6 bases. No J segment appears in TCRdb, so it was assigned here by matching the sequence to germline. Germline V gene sequence: CDR1 GEAIGNYY, CDR2 EKD. V was pared by 3 bases and J by 1 base, with 14 bases between. The CDR3 length is 15 residues. The CDR3 loop reads CACDPLLGSTDKLIF. CDR3 in DNA: TGTGCCTGTGACCCCCTTCTGGGGTCCACCGATAAACTCATCTTT.

In the case of this clone: A read error is the likely source, as a far larger clone sits one nucleotide away. The sample contains more than one DNA sequence encoding this CDR3. The chain combines TRDV1 with TRDJ1, with TRDD3 as a possible D gene (5 bases). The J gene comes from matching the DNA to germline here; TCRdb lacks it. CDR1 TSWWSYY and CDR2 QGS come from the germline V gene. The CDR3 runs to 16 residues. CDR3 coding DNA: TGTGCCCTTGGGGAACTGCTGATTTCCCAAGCGGGGAAACTCATCTTT. The encoded protein is CALGELLISQAGKLIF.

This clone was detected a few times. The likely explanation is a read error, given a far larger clone one base away. Different DNA sequences within this sample yield the same CDR3. The CDR3 region has the DNA TGCGCTCTTGGGGAACTATTAACTTCCTGGGGGGGATTGACAGCACAACTCTTCTTT. Its translation is CALGELLTSWGGLTAQLFF. The chain is built from TRDV1 and TRDJ2; D may be TRDD3 (7 bases). TCRdb does not report a J gene; here it was assigned by matching the DNA to germline references. The CDR3 sequence is 19 residues long. Per the germline V gene, CDR1 is TSWWSYY and CDR2 is QGS.

This clone came up a few times. The protein held in TCRdb is that of a much larger clone and does not match this DNA's translation at residue 12, likely because of a read error; the protein shown is translated from the DNA. This rearrangement joins TRDV2 to TRDJ1; 11 bases map to TRDD3. Here the J gene came from matching the DNA to germline, since TCRdb omits it. The CDR3 contains 19 residues. With 3 bases clipped from V and 0 bases from J, the junction kept 14 bases outside the gene matches. Germline values: CDR1 GEAIGNYY, CDR2 EKD. CDR3 region: CACDPMLLGDTSYTDKLIF. The CDR3 DNA is TGTGCCTGTGACCCTATGCTTCTGGGGGATACCTCGTACACCGATAAACTCATCTTT.

This clone has at least ten counts. One base separates it from a far larger clone, so it is likely a read error. This CDR3 is also generated by other DNA sequences in the sample. The chain couples TRDV2 to TRDJ1; unclear D gene. CDR1 is GEAIGNYY and CDR2 is EKD in the germline V gene. V was pared by 1 base and J by 2 bases, with 13 bases between. CDR3 size: 15 residues. CDR3 in DNA: TGTGCCTGTGACACAGTCCAGCGCGTTACCGATAAACTCATCTTT. This gives the protein CACDTVQRVTDKLIF.